This T cell receptor (beta chain) was captured in a study of naive and memory T cell subsets. Study-level findings and limits: Naive and memory subsets had different power law exponents for TCR abundance.

An equimolar mix of two oligonucleotides served as the beta constant-region primer for TRBC1 and TRBC2. Nested alpha and beta constant-region primers with the SP2 primer drove four PCR rounds on ligated cDNA. Via MiXCR, TCRdb re-called the UMI-ligation and nested PCR reads, giving one row per CDR3 protein. In the table there are approximately 17,000 distinct CDR3 sequences, roughly 8.7% of which are singletons. Separate alpha and beta amplification began at the second PCR step. CMV status came from CD4+ T cell IFNgamma after overnight CMV lysate stimulation of fresh PBMCs. Cells stained for CD3, CD4, CD8, CD45RA and CD27 were sorted into four subsets. The table lists this clonotype with many counts. Its antigen remains unidentified. V lost 4 bases, J lost 3 bases, and 14 bases lay in between. The V gene's germline CDR1 is SGDLS and CDR2 YYNGEE. The CDR3 runs 14 residues.

V usage is TRBV9 and J usage is TRBJ2-7; perhaps TRBD2 as D (6 bases). Sequences were obtained from central memory CD8+ T cells from blood. This receptor was identified in a human donor in good health. For the CDR3, the DNA is TGTGCCAGCAGCCCCCGGGAGTCTCTCTACGAGCAGTACTTC. This translates into CASSPRESLYEQYF.